This TCR beta chain was identified during a study of blood T cell repertoires in COVID-19. The wider study: The United States, Italy and Spain provided the acute and convalescent COVID-19 samples. Sample material is recorded as cDNA or gDNA derived from T cells, B-cell-depleted T cells, or PBMCs.

The CDR3 has 15 amino acids. Germline assignment: CDR1 SGHRS and CDR2 YFSETQ. V was clipped by 7 bases and J by 4 bases; unmatched bases: 7. Clones were read by immunoSEQ multiplex PCR, and TCRdb kept only the in-frame ones, dropping some. The table lists 65,000 to 70,000 clones, around 86% of them singletons, with less than 3% in the top ten. This chain joins TRBV5-1 and TRBJ2-2, with 10 positions matching TRBD2. The source of this sequence is a man older than 75 with acute or convalescent COVID-19. The sample comprised peripheral blood. The DNA of the CDR3 is TGCGCCAGCGGACACAGGACTAGCGGCACCGGGGAGCTGTTTTTT. It codes for CASGHRTSGTGELFF. The whole variable domain, filled in from reference TRBV5-1 and TRBJ2-2, reads KAGVTQTPRYLIKTRGQQVTLSCSPISGHRSVSWYQQTPGQGLQFLFEYFSETQRNKGNFPGRFSGRQFSNSRSEMNVSTLELGDSALYLCASGHRTSGTGELFFGEGSRLTVL.